One TCR beta chain is described in this entry. This CDR3 is 18 amino acids long. Germline trimming cut 2 bases from V and 4 bases from J; bases unmatched to any gene: 12. The germline CDR1 and CDR2 sequences are MGHRA and YSYEKL. The record originates from a study of blood T cell repertoires in COVID-19. Study summary: Whether acute or convalescent, the COVID-19 samples came from the United States, Italy and Spain. In each case, the material was cDNA or gDNA derived from T cells, B-cell-depleted T cells, or PBMCs.

Per the authors' pipeline: Reference gene primers were amplified, and this amplification served to estimate nucleated cell counts. The assay was immunoSEQ multiplex PCR, and TCRdb's table has in-frame clones only and misses some. V and J calls and clone size are as listed in that table; D and trimming were resolved from the DNA. Of about 140,000 clones listed, roughly 87% are singletons. The specimen sequenced was peripheral blood. J is TRBJ2-1 and V is TRBV4-1; 9 bases fit TRBD2. The TCR sequence derives from a human donor in a cohort sampled during active COVID-19. As DNA, the CDR3 is TGCGCCAGCAGCCAAAGAGGAGAAGCTAGCGGGGATTACAATGAGCAGTTCTTC. It translates to CASSQRGEASGDYNEQFF.